The present entry profiles one T cell receptor beta chain with its context. The data were produced by immunoSEQ multiplex PCR, yet TCRdb's version contains in-frame clones alone and is incomplete. Here the sample spans approximately 480,000 clones, 89% being singletons. The data belong to a study of blood T cell repertoires in COVID-19. Background on the study: Acute and convalescent COVID-19 samples came from the United States, Italy and Spain.

Between the trimmed V and J ends, which lost 0 bases and 0 bases, there was a span of 4 bases. The CDR3 has 15 amino acids. The germline V gene has CDR1 SGHDT and CDR2 YYEEEE. The chain links TRBV5-6 to TRBJ1-6, with D uncertain. The sequencing sample was made of peripheral blood. The TCR sequence derives from a man aged 18 to 29 with COVID-19, enrolled during active disease. CDR3 in amino acids: CASSLDSSYNSPLHF. Written as DNA, the CDR3 is TGTGCCAGCAGCTTGGACAGCTCCTATAATTCACCCCTCCACTTT.